The 32 T cell receptor beta chains presented below share a single source sample, sequenced in a study of CD8 T cells in ankylosing spondylitis. Study-level results: There was a TCR beta motif, made of fewer than 10 highly homologous variants, that appeared characteristic of ankylosing spondylitis blood.

TCRdb ran MiXCR on the 5' RACE reads and lists one entry per CDR3 protein. This repertoire shows 390,000 or so distinct CDR3 sequences, about 20% found once; its top ten account for roughly 16%. Their cognate antigens are unknown. Sequenced sample: blood, either unsorted or a sorted T cell fraction (not recorded which). The receptors were sampled from a male donor with ankylosing spondylitis.

The gene calls are TRBV7-9 and TRBJ2-7, with D uncertain. With 5 bases removed from V and 4 bases from J, the gap between germline ends came to 9 bases. The CDR3 runs 12 residues. Germline V gene lookup returns CDR1 SEHNR and CDR2 FQNEAQ (reference sequence). This chain's CDR3 is CASSASGYEQYF. In DNA, the CDR3 is TGTGCCAGCAGCGCGAGTGGGTACGAGCAGTACTTC.

This clonotype is medium-sized in the sample. The chain links TRBV20-1 to TRBJ2-2; the D is unclear. Germline V gene sequence: CDR1 DFQATT, CDR2 SNEGSKA (reference sequence). V dropped 0 bases and J dropped 1 base, with 6 bases sitting between them. This CDR3 is 14 amino acids long. The CDR3 nucleotides read TGCAGTGCTAGAGATAGGATGAACACCGGGGAGCTGTTTTTT. Amino acid sequence: CSARDRMNTGELFF.

This clonotype was observed a few times. The chain joins TRBV5-1 to TRBJ2-3, with a possible D match to TRBD1 (7 bases). The germline CDR1 and CDR2 sequences are SGHRS and YFSETQ. The CDR3 runs to 17 residues. V lost 4 bases, J lost 6 bases, and 24 bases lay in between. The CDR3 is CASSPLNGQGGADTQYF. DNA for the CDR3: TGCGCCAGCAGCCCACTGAACGGGCAGGGGGGAGCGGATACGCAGTATTTT.

This clonotype occurred a few times. This chain joins TRBV11-2 and TRBJ2-1; D might be TRBD2 (5 bases). Germline V gene sequence: CDR1 SGHAT, CDR2 FQNNGV. The length of the CDR3 is 15 residues. The V and J ends lost 8 bases and 6 bases respectively, with 20 bases between them. CDR3 DNA: TGTGCCAGCGGCCAGTGGGGTCAGAGGGTCAATGAGCAGTTCTTC. It yields the protein CASGQWGQRVNEQFF.

This clonotype was picked up a small number of times. This chain joins TRBV12-3 or TRBV12-4 and TRBJ1-5; TRBD1 is a possible D gene (5 bases). The CDR3 consists of 15 residues. V was shortened by 1 base and J by 2 bases, with 9 bases between the two germline ends. Here the CDR3 reads CASSLGGWRNQPQHF. The CDR3 DNA reads as TGTGCCAGCAGTTTAGGGGGCTGGCGCAATCAGCCCCAGCATTTT.

This clonotype was recorded at least ten times. This sequence joins TRBV30 and TRBJ1-5, with TRBD1 matching 8 bases. V gave up 2 bases and J gave up 5 bases; unmatched junction bases: 5. The length of the CDR3 is 14 residues. Germline CDR1 reads GTSNPN; CDR2 reads SVGIG (reference sequence). Here the CDR3 reads CAWSRDRNDQPQHF. The CDR3 DNA sequence: TGTGCCTGGAGTCGGGACAGGAATGATCAGCCCCAGCATTTT.

The V and J genes are TRBV12-3 or TRBV12-4 and TRBJ1-5; the match to TRBD1 covers 8 bases. This CDR3 region has 16 residues. V lost 5 bases, J lost 0 bases, and 6 bases stayed unmatched. CDR3: CASSQPTGDSNQPQHF. The CDR3 DNA follows: TGTGCCAGCAGTCAACCGACAGGGGATAGCAATCAGCCCCAGCATTTT.

The sample holds a few counts of this clonotype. The genes are TRBV7-2 and TRBJ2-2; weak D call: TRBD1 (5 bases). The CDR3 runs 16 residues. The V end lost 1 base, the J end lost 5 bases, and 14 bases lay between the germline ends. Germline loops: CDR1 SGHTA, CDR2 FQGNSA. CDR3 DNA sequence: TGTGCCAGCAGCTTAGGTCTAAACAGGCGTACCGGGGAGCTGTTTTTT. Its translation is CASSLGLNRRTGELFF.

This chain links TRBV5-1 with TRBJ2-1, with a tentative D call TRBD1 (6 bases). The length of the CDR3 is 14 residues. With 5 bases removed from V and 7 bases from J, the gap between germline ends came to 16 bases. Germline V CDR1 and CDR2: SGHRS, YFSETQ. The CDR3 DNA follows: TGCGCCAGCAGGACCGGGAACCAGGGGAATGAGCAGTTCTTC. This sequence encodes CASRTGNQGNEQFF. Looking up the rest from reference TRBV5-1 and TRBJ2-1 gives the full variable domain: KAGVTQTPRYLIKTRGQQVTLSCSPISGHRSVSWYQQTPGQGLQFLFEYFSETQRNKGNFPGRFSGRQFSNSRSEMNVSTLELGDSALYLCASRTGNQGNEQFFGPGTRLTVL.

This clonotype showed up just a few times. V usage is TRBV7-9 and J usage is TRBJ1-1; D perhaps matches TRBD1 (6 bases). V lost 5 bases, J lost 8 bases, and 12 bases lay in between. CDR1 SEHNR and CDR2 FQNEAQ come from the germline V gene (reference sequence). The CDR3 spans 12 residues. The CDR3 DNA reads TGTGCCAGCAGCCACGGACAGCTCGAAGCTTTCTTT. This sequence encodes CASSHGQLEAFF.

The chain employs TRBV12-3 or TRBV12-4 and TRBJ2-7, with 10 bases lining up with TRBD2. The CDR3 runs to 17 residues. Unmatched junction bases numbered 14, after V lost 7 bases and J lost 2 bases. CDR3 nucleotide sequence: TGTGCCAGCACCCCGGGAAGGACTAGCGGTTTCACCTACGAGCAGTACTTC. It yields the protein CASTPGRTSGFTYEQYF.

This clonotype was picked up many times. This rearrangement joins TRBV7-8 to TRBJ1-1; 9 bases align to TRBD1. CDR1 SGHVS and CDR2 FQNEAQ come from the germline V gene. The CDR3 extends over 17 amino acids. With V trimmed by 4 bases and J by 0 bases, 9 bases remained unmatched. The DNA of the CDR3 is TGTGCCAGCAGCTCAGGGACAGGGCCGGGATTGAACACTGAAGCTTTCTTT. This sequence encodes CASSSGTGPGLNTEAFF.

This clonotype has more than one count but fewer than ten. The chain is built from TRBV6-2 or TRBV6-3 and TRBJ2-1, with 10 bases identical to TRBD1. Germline loops: CDR1 MNHEY, CDR2 SVGEGT. With V trimmed by 0 bases and J by 0 bases, 14 bases remained unmatched. This CDR3 has 21 amino acids. The CDR3 bases are TGTGCCAGCAGTTACTCGAGTGGCGGGACAGGGGCCCCGAGCTCCTACAATGAGCAGTTCTTC. Protein sequence: CASSYSSGGTGAPSSYNEQFF.

Of note for this clonotype: A much larger clonotype is one base distant, so this may be a read error. This chain joins TRBV19 and TRBJ2-2, with D hard to call. The V gene's germline CDR1 is LNHDA and CDR2 SQIVND (reference sequence). The CDR3 covers 14 residues. The V end lost 1 base, the J end lost 7 bases, and 10 bases lay between the germline ends. CDR3 sequence: CASSIVRRYGELFF. In nucleotides, the CDR3 is TGTGCCAGTAGTATAGTTCGACGTTACGGGGAGCTGTTTTTT.

The sample holds a few counts of this clonotype. The chain links TRBV6-1 to TRBJ2-1; D perhaps matches TRBD2 (6 bases). The CDR3 sequence is 14 residues long. Trimming left V 2 bases short and J 8 bases short, with 13 bases between. CDR1 is MNHNS, CDR2 SASEGT, per germline. CDR3: CASSEPGRMYEQFF. The CDR3 nucleotides read TGTGCCAGCAGTGAACCGGGGAGGATGTATGAGCAGTTCTTC.

This chain links TRBV7-3 with TRBJ2-7; 10 nucleotides match TRBD2. Trimming removed 5 bases from V and 4 bases from J; junction bases left unmatched: 11. The CDR3 consists of 16 residues. Germline V lookup: CDR1 SGHTA, CDR2 FQGTGA. Here the CDR3 DNA reads TGTGCCAGCAGCCCCGACAGTGCTAGCGGGAGATACGAGCAGTACTTC. Its translation: CASSPDSASGRYEQYF.

V usage is TRBV4-2 and J usage is TRBJ1-2, with D possibly matching TRBD1 (5 bases). The germline V gene encodes CDR1 LGHNA and CDR2 YNFKEQ. This CDR3 is 15 amino acids long. Trimming stripped 0 bases from V and 7 bases from J, with 15 bases between. The CDR3 nucleotides read TGTGCCAGCAGCCAAGAGGGCGGGGGACCGGGTGGCTACACCTTC. Translated, it gives CASSQEGGGPGGYTF.

The chain is built from TRBV29-1 and TRBJ2-3; a weak D match, TRBD1 (5 bases). The CDR3 sequence is 11 residues long. Germline V gene sequence: CDR1 SQVTM, CDR2 ANQGSEA. With 6 bases removed from V and 4 bases from J, the gap between germline ends came to 8 bases. The CDR3 bases are TGCAGCGTATGGGGCCCAGATACGCAGTATTTT. Translating it yields CSVWGPDTQYF.

The gene calls are TRBV5-1 and TRBJ2-1; perhaps TRBD2 as D (5 bases). Looked up from germline, CDR1 is SGHRS and CDR2 is YFSETQ. The CDR3 loop spans 15 amino acids. Trimming removed 6 bases from V and 2 bases from J, with 15 bases in between. CDR3 DNA sequence: TGCGCCAGCACCGTCTCAATAGCGACCTACAATGAGCAGTTCTTC. This encodes CASTVSIATYNEQFF.

The V and J genes are TRBV3-1 and TRBJ2-7; TRBD2 agrees at 9 bases. In germline, CDR1 is LGHDT, CDR2 YNNKEL (reference sequence). After removal of 1 base from V and 4 bases from J, the junction contained 5 bases not matched to a gene. The CDR3 runs 15 residues. The CDR3 here is CASSQGASGVYEQYF. The CDR3 DNA follows: TGTGCCAGCAGCCAAGGAGCTAGCGGGGTTTACGAGCAGTACTTC.

In this sample, this clonotype turned up many times. V is TRBV24-1 and J is TRBJ2-3; TRBD2 might be the D (6 bases). Between the trimmed V and J ends, which lost 7 bases and 5 bases, there was a span of 24 bases. The CDR3 totals 17 residues. Germline V lookup: CDR1 KGHDR, CDR2 SFDVKD. For the CDR3, the DNA is TGTGCCACCAGCCCGCGAACGAGGAGGGCCGGAAGAGATACGCAGTATTTT. It specifies CATSPRTRRAGRDTQYF.

This clonotype was detected many times. This chain joins TRBV29-1 and TRBJ2-5; D gene ambiguous. The V and J ends lost 3 bases and 2 bases respectively, with 7 bases between them. Germline loops: CDR1 SQVTM, CDR2 ANQGSEA. This CDR3 spans 12 amino acids. CDR3 residues: CSVDGGQETQYF. In DNA, the CDR3 is TGCAGCGTTGACGGCGGACAAGAGACCCAGTACTTC.

The chain couples TRBV5-5 to TRBJ2-3; D might be TRBD1 (6 bases). Germline loops: CDR1 SGHKS, CDR2 YYEKEE (reference sequence). The germline V and J ends were trimmed by 3 bases and 1 base, with 15 bases remaining between them. CDR3 length: 16 residues. In DNA form, the CDR3 reads TGTGCCAGCAGCTATTCCGGACAGACACGCACAGATACGCAGTATTTT. Protein: CASSYSGQTRTDTQYF.

This chain joins TRBV12-3 or TRBV12-4 and TRBJ2-2; the match to TRBD2 covers 10 bases. The ends lost 7 bases at V and 6 bases at J; junction bases unmatched: 20. The CDR3 spans 19 residues. This chain's CDR3 is CASILGLAGVSRSPGELFF. DNA of the CDR3: TGTGCCAGCATCCTAGGGCTAGCGGGAGTATCGCGTTCCCCCGGGGAGCTGTTTTTT.

The rearrangement links TRBV7-8 to TRBJ2-5; TRBD2 might be the D (5 bases). Germline V gives CDR1 SGHVS, CDR2 FQNEAQ. The CDR3 extends over 11 amino acids. V was trimmed by 5 bases and J by 9 bases, leaving 10 bases between them. CDR3 in amino acids: CASSPQAAQYF. The DNA for the CDR3 is TGTGCCAGCAGCCCCCAAGCGGCCCAGTACTTC.

The V call is TRBV12-3 or TRBV12-4, the J call TRBJ2-4; no clear D. The ends were cut back, 6 bases at V and 0 bases at J, with 15 bases in the middle. The CDR3 is made up of 16 amino acids. CDR3: CASSVSPFLAKNIQYF. CDR3 bases: TGTGCCAGCAGCGTGAGCCCATTCCTAGCCAAAAACATTCAGTACTTC.

V is TRBV20-1 and J is TRBJ2-1; 7 nucleotides line up with TRBD2. Germline CDR1 reads DFQATT; CDR2 reads SNEGSKA (reference sequence). V shed 3 bases and J 3 bases; nucleotides not matched to a gene: 2. This CDR3 comprises 13 residues. The CDR3 DNA is TGCAGTGCTAGGGGGGGGAGCTACAATGAGCAGTTCTTC. This sequence encodes CSARGGSYNEQFF.

The chain combines TRBV28 with TRBJ1-1; D is unclear. The CDR3 runs to 15 residues. The germline CDR1 and CDR2 sequences are MDHEN and SYDVKM. Trimming stripped 5 bases from V and 1 base from J, with 14 bases between. The CDR3 nucleotides are TGTGCCAGCAGTCCCGTAGGACCGACGAACACTGAAGCTTTCTTT. Translated: CASSPVGPTNTEAFF.

This chain joins TRBV28 and TRBJ1-5; D gene ambiguous. Germline lookup yields CDR1 MDHEN and CDR2 SYDVKM. This CDR3 comprises 15 residues. Trimming cost V 8 bases and J 5 bases, with 19 bases left between them. The CDR3 region is CASRKWSGNDQPQHF. In DNA form, the CDR3 reads TGTGCCAGCCGTAAATGGTCGGGGAATGATCAGCCCCAGCATTTT.

The chain is built from TRBV10-3 and TRBJ2-1, with TRBD2 as a possible D gene (7 bases). There are 16 residues in the CDR3. The ends were cut back, 8 bases at V and 9 bases at J, with 26 bases in the middle. Per germline, CDR1 ENHRY and CDR2 SYGVKD. For the CDR3, the DNA is TGTGCCATCCGCAGTGAGGGGGGGGCGCCTGCCGGTGAGCAGTTCTTC. Encoded protein: CAIRSEGGAPAGEQFF.

This sequence joins TRBV29-1 and TRBJ2-1, with D possibly TRBD1 on 7 matching bases. Trimming cost V 6 bases and J 6 bases, with 15 bases left between them. The CDR3 loop spans 13 amino acids. Per the germline V gene, CDR1 is SQVTM and CDR2 is ANQGSEA. The CDR3 reads CSVQGLGGNEQFF. The CDR3 DNA reads TGCAGCGTACAGGGGCTGGGAGGCAATGAGCAGTTCTTC.

This chain links TRBV14 with TRBJ1-2; D is unclear. The CDR3 consists of 14 residues. V was cut by 4 bases and J by 2 bases, with 11 bases left in between. Germline V lookup: CDR1 SGHDN, CDR2 FVKESK. DNA of the CDR3: TGTGCCAGCAGCCCCTCGGCAGCGAACTATGGCTACACCTTC. Protein: CASSPSAANYGYTF.